The 15 T cell receptor beta chains given below trace back to one sample, sequenced in a study of cytomegalovirus exposure and HLA in healthy donors. This table comes from immunoSEQ multiplex PCR, and its TCRdb copy is limited to in-frame clones, with some not included. The sample holds 250,000 to 350,000 clones; 70% to 90% are singletons and the top ten take approximately 0.84%. The sample taken for sequencing was PBMCs. These receptors all come from a woman under 30 in good health and CMV-seronegative.

This chain connects TRBV6-5 to TRBJ2-7; 10 bases match TRBD1. The CDR3 contains 14 residues. With 4 bases clipped from V and 3 bases from J, the junction kept 3 bases outside the gene matches. Looked up from germline, CDR1 is MNHEY and CDR2 is SVGAGI. The CDR3 DNA is TGTGCCAGCAGTTCCGGGACAGGGGTCTACGAGCAGTACTTC. Residues: CASSSGTGVYEQYF.

J is TRBJ2-4 and V is TRBV7-2, with TRBD1 identical over 7 bases. The CDR3 loop spans 16 amino acids. The germline V gene encodes CDR1 SGHTA and CDR2 FQGNSA. Germline trimming cut 4 bases from V and 0 bases from J; bases unmatched to any gene: 6. CDR3 coding DNA: TGTGCCAGCAGCTCCCGGACAGGCCTAGCCAAAAACATTCAGTACTTC. It codes for CASSSRTGLAKNIQYF.

This chain links TRBV5-1 with TRBJ2-1; a weak D match, TRBD1 (6 bases). The CDR3 contains 14 residues. The ends were cut back, 4 bases at V and 10 bases at J, with 18 bases in the middle. Germline lookup yields CDR1 SGHRS and CDR2 YFSETQ. DNA for the CDR3: TGCGCCAGCAGCCCGTCGGGTCCTAGGGGGGAGCAGTTCTTC. As protein: CASSPSGPRGEQFF.

The chain couples TRBV7-6 to TRBJ1-1; 7 positions agree with TRBD1. This CDR3 comprises 14 residues. The germline CDR1 and CDR2 sequences are SGHVS and FNYEAQ. Unmatched junction bases numbered 3, after V lost 1 base and J lost 4 bases. The CDR3 nucleotides read TGTGCCAGCAGCTTAGGGGACAGACGCACTGAAGCTTTCTTT. Translating gives CASSLGDRRTEAFF.

J is TRBJ2-7 and V is TRBV2; D is uncertain. The CDR3 length is 12 residues. The ends were cut back, 4 bases at V and 8 bases at J, with 12 bases in the middle. Germline V lookup: CDR1 SNHLY, CDR2 FYNNEI. The CDR3 spells CASSALESQQYF. The CDR3 DNA is TGTGCCAGCAGTGCCCTAGAGTCCCAGCAGTACTTC.

The chain combines TRBV11-2 with TRBJ1-5; the D gene is possibly TRBD1 (5 bases). Germline V gene lookup returns CDR1 SGHAT and CDR2 FQNNGV. V lost 1 base to trimming and J lost 5 bases, with 6 bases between them. CDR3 length equals 13 residues. The CDR3 reads CASSLAGDQPQHF. The CDR3 DNA reads as TGTGCCAGCAGCTTAGCGGGGGATCAGCCCCAGCATTTT. Full variable domain (outside the CDR3, taken from reference TRBV11-2 and TRBJ1-5): EAGVAQSPRYKIIEKRQSVAFWCNPISGHATLYWYQQILGQGPKLLIQFQNNGVVDDSQLPKDRFSAERLKGVDSTLKIQPAKLEDSAVYLCASSLAGDQPQHFGDGTRLSIL.

The chain recombines TRBV29-1 with TRBJ1-2; 7 bases align to TRBD1. The trim removed 6 bases at V and 5 bases at J, leaving 6 bases unmatched. The CDR3 is 12 amino acids. The germline V gene encodes CDR1 SQVTM and CDR2 ANQGSEA. CDR3 bases: TGCAGCGTGAGACAGGGCAGATATGGCTACACCTTC. Translating it yields CSVRQGRYGYTF.

The chain couples TRBV27 to TRBJ2-7; tentative D call: TRBD2 (6 bases). This CDR3 is built from 14 residues. Between the trimmed V and J ends, which lost 3 bases and 6 bases, there was a span of 15 bases. In germline, CDR1 is MNHEY, CDR2 SMNVEV (reference sequence). The CDR3 spells CASSFRSAGTEQYF. In DNA, the CDR3 is TGTGCCAGCAGTTTTCGATCAGCGGGTACCGAGCAGTACTTC.

V is TRBV4-1 and J is TRBJ2-2; TRBD2 matches 7 bases. Germline V gives CDR1 MGHRA, CDR2 YSYEKL. The CDR3 loop spans 18 amino acids. V lost 1 base, J lost 5 bases, and 13 bases stayed unmatched. CDR3 in amino acids: CASSQGGGWKVSTGELFF. The CDR3, as DNA: TGCGCCAGCAGCCAAGGCGGGGGTTGGAAAGTATCAACCGGGGAGCTGTTTTTT.

V usage is TRBV19 and J usage is TRBJ1-2, with D hard to call. The length of the CDR3 is 14 residues. Germline V gene sequence: CDR1 LNHDA, CDR2 SQIVND (reference sequence). Between the trimmed V and J ends, which lost 3 bases and 8 bases, there was a span of 16 bases. The CDR3 DNA reads TGTGCCAGTAGTATCACGGTGGAGGGAAGCGGCTACACCTTC. Encoded protein: CASSITVEGSGYTF.

This chain links TRBV10-2 with TRBJ2-5; 7 bases align to TRBD1. Germline V gene data show CDR1 as WSHSY and CDR2 as SAAADI. The CDR3 has 15 amino acids. Trimming took 6 bases from V and 5 from J; bases not matched to a gene: 12. The CDR3 loop reads CASSSIQGVGETQYF. In DNA form, the CDR3 reads TGCGCCAGCAGCTCTATCCAGGGGGTCGGGGAGACCCAGTACTTC.

The V call is TRBV7-9, the J call TRBJ1-2; D uncertain. CDR3 size: 14 residues. V lost 5 bases, J lost 8 bases, and 18 bases lay in between. CDR1 is SEHNR and CDR2 is FQNEAQ in the germline V gene (reference sequence). In nucleotides, the CDR3 is TGTGCCAGCAGCGCAACGCGAGGGATGAGAGGCTACACCTTC. This translates into CASSATRGMRGYTF.

The chain employs TRBV7-8 and TRBJ2-7; no clear D gene. Germline V lookup: CDR1 SGHVS, CDR2 FQNEAQ. This CDR3 is built from 13 residues. Trimming shortened V by 0 bases and J by 6 bases, and 9 bases separated the two germline ends. Here the CDR3 reads CASSLAITGEQYF. The DNA for the CDR3 is TGTGCCAGCAGCTTAGCGATTACGGGCGAGCAGTACTTC.

The chain uses TRBV7-9 and TRBJ2-2; 13 bases align to TRBD2. This CDR3 comprises 16 residues. J lost 3 bases, V lost 3 bases, and 1 base had no gene match. Per the germline V gene, CDR1 is SEHNR and CDR2 is FQNEAQ (reference sequence). CDR3 nucleotides: TGTGCCAGCAGCTTCACTAGCGGGAGGGACACCGGGGAGCTGTTTTTT. This sequence encodes CASSFTSGRDTGELFF.

The V gene is TRBV6-5, the J gene TRBJ1-4; the D gene is possibly TRBD1 (5 bases). Trimming removed 6 bases from V and 4 bases from J, with 15 bases in between. CDR1 and CDR2 from the germline V gene are MNHEY and SVGAGI. This CDR3 spans 15 amino acids. The CDR3 is CASSPVDMINEKLFF. In nucleotides, the CDR3 is TGTGCCAGCAGCCCCGTGGACATGATTAATGAAAAACTGTTTTTT.